This T cell receptor beta chain was sequenced in a study of cytomegalovirus exposure and HLA in healthy donors (dated by TCRdb to between 2016 and 2019). Background for the entire study: The 666 repertoires of the first cohort and the roughly 120 validation repertoires were produced on the same platform, according to a later analysis. High-throughput TCR immunosequencing, statistical association of individual TCRs with disease status, and machine learning were combined to predict cytomegalovirus infection status. Besides the first cohort of approximately 670 subjects, a separate validation cohort made up of 120 different subjects was used. The study was designed to test whether signatures of past pathogen exposure could be identified by cataloging public T cell receptors.

From the cysteine up to the phenylalanine, the CDR3 has a length of 13 residues. Kept here is only the CDR3 DNA, which spans 39 bases and is read in frame from base 1. The germline V gene provides CDR1 SGHDN and CDR2 FVKESK. V is cut by 2 bases and J by 3 bases, and the space between the germline ends is 7 bases. A single count supports this clone. Its specific antigen is unknown. No much larger clonotype is one base removed from it; base qualities were not supplied. The donors belonged to the validation cohort of about 110 subjects, which was separate from the roughly 670-subject first cohort. Broader findings and caveats from the paper: Across donors, most TCR sequences were observed very rarely, whereas some public TCRs were present in many individuals. All 120 or so repertoires were used to score co-occurrence in the validation cohort in a later analysis, because that analysis had no HLA typing for the cohort. Cytomegalovirus status was reported to be diagnosed by the classifier with high specificity and sensitivity in both the original and validation cohorts. Subsequent analysis determined that TCRs grouped into clusters in the first cohort also showed a tendency toward co-occurrence across the 90 to 150 validation repertoires, and about 93% of cluster scores exceeded 0. The authors suggested that the approach could potentially be extended to other disease states and immunological phenotypes. In vitro tests confirmed that three of the cytomegalovirus-associated TCR beta chains recognize cytomegalovirus antigens. The study gave a list of some 150 TCR beta chains associated with cytomegalovirus.

The method behind the library was the immunoSEQ multiplex PCR assay. In the paper's pipeline: To diagnose cytomegalovirus status from the catalog of TCR beta chain sequences, a statistical classification framework was built. Drawn from immuneACCESS, this table holds only the in-frame rearrangements with V and J called that TCRdb kept. Clones are partly lost; checked studies trace under half to an unresolved V gene and leave the rest unexplained. That table is the source of V, J and clone size, and D and trimming were worked out from the DNA. The sample table holds 110,000 or so clones, of which around 88% were seen once. The top ten clonotypes cover approximately 4.9% of the sample.

The TCR comes from a man in his late teens or twenties in good health and CMV-seronegative. Recombination linked TRBV14 to TRBJ2-5; the D gene is not confidently resolved. Sequencing was performed on PBMCs. The sequenced DNA is TGTGCCAGCAGCCAAAGACTCAAAGAGACCCAGTACTTC. This encodes CASSQRLKETQYF.